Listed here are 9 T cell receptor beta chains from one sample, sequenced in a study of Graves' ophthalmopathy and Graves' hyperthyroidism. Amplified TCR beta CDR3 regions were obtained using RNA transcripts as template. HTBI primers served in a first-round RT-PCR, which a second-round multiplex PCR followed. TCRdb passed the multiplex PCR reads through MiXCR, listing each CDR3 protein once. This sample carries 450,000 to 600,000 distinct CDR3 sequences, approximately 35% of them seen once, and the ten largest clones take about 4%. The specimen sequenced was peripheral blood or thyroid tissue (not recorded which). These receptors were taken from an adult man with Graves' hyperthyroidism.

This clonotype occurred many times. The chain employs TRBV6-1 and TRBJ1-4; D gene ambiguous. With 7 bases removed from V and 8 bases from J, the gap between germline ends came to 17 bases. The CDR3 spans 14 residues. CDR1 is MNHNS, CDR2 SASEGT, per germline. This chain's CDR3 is CASTKLGGREKLFF. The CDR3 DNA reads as TGTGCCAGCACCAAATTGGGAGGCAGAGAAAAACTGTTTTTT.

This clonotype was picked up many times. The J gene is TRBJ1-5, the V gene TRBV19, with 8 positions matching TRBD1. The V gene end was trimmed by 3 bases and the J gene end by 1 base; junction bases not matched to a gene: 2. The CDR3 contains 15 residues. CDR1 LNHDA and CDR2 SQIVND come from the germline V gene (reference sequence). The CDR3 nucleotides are TGTGCCAGTAGTATTACAGGGGGGAGCAATCAGCCCCAGCATTTT. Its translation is CASSITGGSNQPQHF. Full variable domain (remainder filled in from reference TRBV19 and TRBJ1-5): DGGITQSPKYLFRKEGQNVTLSCEQNLNHDAMYWYRQDPGQGLRLIYYSQIVNDFQKGDIAEGYSVSREKKESFPLTVTSAQKNPTAFYLCASSITGGSNQPQHFGDGTRLSIL.

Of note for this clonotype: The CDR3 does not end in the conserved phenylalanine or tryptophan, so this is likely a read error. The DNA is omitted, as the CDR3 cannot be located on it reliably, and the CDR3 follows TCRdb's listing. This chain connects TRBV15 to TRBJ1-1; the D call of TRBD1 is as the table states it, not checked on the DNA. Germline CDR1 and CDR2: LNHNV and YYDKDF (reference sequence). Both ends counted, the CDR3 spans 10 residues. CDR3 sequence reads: CATSRDHPGV.

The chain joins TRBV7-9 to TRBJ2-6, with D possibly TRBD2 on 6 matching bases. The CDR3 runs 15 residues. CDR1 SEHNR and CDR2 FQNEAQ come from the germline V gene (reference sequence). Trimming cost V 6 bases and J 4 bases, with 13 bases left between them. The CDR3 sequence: CASSDGLAGANVLTF. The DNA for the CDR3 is TGTGCCAGCAGTGACGGCCTAGCGGGGGCCAACGTCCTGACTTTC. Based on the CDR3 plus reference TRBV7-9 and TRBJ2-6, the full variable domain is DTGVSQNPRHKITKRGQNVTFRCDPISEHNRLYWYRQTLGQGPEFLTYFQNEAQLEKSRLLSDRFSAERPKGSFSTLEIQRTEQGDSAMYLCASSDGLAGANVLTFGAGSRLTVL.

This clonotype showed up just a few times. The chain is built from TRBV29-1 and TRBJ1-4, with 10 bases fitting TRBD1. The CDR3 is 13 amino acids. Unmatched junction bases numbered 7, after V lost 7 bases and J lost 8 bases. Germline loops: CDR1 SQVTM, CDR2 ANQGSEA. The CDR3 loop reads CSARQGALEKLFF. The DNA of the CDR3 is TGCAGCGCCAGACAGGGGGCTTTAGAAAAACTGTTTTTT.

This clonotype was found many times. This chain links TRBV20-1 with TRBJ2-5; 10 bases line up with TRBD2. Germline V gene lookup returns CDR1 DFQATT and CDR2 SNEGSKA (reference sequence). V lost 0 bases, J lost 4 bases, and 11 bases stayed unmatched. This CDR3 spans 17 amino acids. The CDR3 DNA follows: TGCAGTGCTAGAGATCGTCGGGTAGCGGGGGGTGGAGAGACCCAGTACTTC. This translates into CSARDRRVAGGGETQYF.

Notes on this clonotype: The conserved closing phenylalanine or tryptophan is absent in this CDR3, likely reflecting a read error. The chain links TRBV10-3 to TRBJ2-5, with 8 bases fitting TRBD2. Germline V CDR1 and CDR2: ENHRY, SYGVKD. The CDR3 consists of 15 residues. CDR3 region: CAVSAIAGTQETQYL. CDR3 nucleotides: TGTGCCGTCAGTGCCATAGCGGGGACCCAAGAGACCCAGTACCTC.

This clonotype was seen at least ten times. The CDR3, as DNA: TGTGCCAGTAGTATTGAGACCCGGAGCGAGCAGTACTTC. Its protein product is CASSIETRSEQYF. The V gene is TRBV19, the J gene TRBJ2-7; D call uncertain. Germline CDR1 is LNHDA and CDR2 is SQIVND (reference sequence). CDR3 length: 13 residues. Deletions cut 3 bases from V and 6 bases from J, with 12 bases between.

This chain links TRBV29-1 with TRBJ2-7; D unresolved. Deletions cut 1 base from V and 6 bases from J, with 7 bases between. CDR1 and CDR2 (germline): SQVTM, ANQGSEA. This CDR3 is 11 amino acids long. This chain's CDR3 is CSVEVLFEQYF. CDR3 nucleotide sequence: TGCAGCGTTGAAGTCCTTTTCGAGCAGTACTTC.